Below, 2 T cell receptor beta chains from the same sample are listed, as sequenced in a study of vaccination effects on CD4 cells after COVID-19. Which antigens these TCRs recognize remains unknown. Around day 10 of culture, CD4+ T cells were separated out. Only in-frame clones appear in the TCRdb table, and some are missing; sequencing was by immunoSEQ multiplex PCR. The sample carries around 50,000 clones, 55% to 75% recorded once. The sequencing used CD4+ T cells from PBMCs cultured without peptide, collected before COVID-19 vaccination. These receptors were collected from a human donor who received a COVID-19 vaccine.

This chain joins TRBV6-2 or TRBV6-3 and TRBJ2-1; 10 bases are shared with TRBD1. The CDR3 runs to 15 residues. CDR1 is MNHEY, CDR2 SVGEGT, per germline. Trimming at V came to 2 bases and at J to 7 bases, leaving 5 bases not matched to a gene. The CDR3: CASSYGTGERNEQFF. DNA for the CDR3: TGTGCCAGCAGTTACGGGACAGGGGAGAGGAATGAGCAGTTCTTC.

The chain joins TRBV19 to TRBJ1-4, with a weak D call TRBD1 (6 bases). V gave up 6 bases and J gave up 3 bases, with 11 bases separating them. The CDR3 is made up of 14 amino acids. Germline V lookup: CDR1 LNHDA, CDR2 SQIVND (reference sequence). The CDR3 loop reads CASRRGNSNEKLFF. Here the CDR3 DNA reads TGTGCCAGTAGGAGGGGGAACTCTAATGAAAAACTGTTTTTT.